A selection of T cell receptor beta chains follows, all from one sample in a study of tumor-infiltrating lymphocytes in primary liver carcinoma. MiXCR, applied by TCRdb to the multiplex PCR reads, yields one record per CDR3 protein. Among 50,000 to 65,000 distinct CDR3 sequences listed, roughly two thirds were seen once. Material for sequencing was liver tumor tissue from sampling region 4. Receptors were obtained from a man aged 40-55 years with primary liver carcinoma and hepatitis B virus infection. The CDR3 runs from the conserved cysteine through the conserved F or W. The D gene is left open where the match is weak. Clone size is shown for a subset of rows, as once, few, many or a class of expanded clone.

j_call,d_call,clone_size,v_call,cdr3_aa,cdr3_nt
TRBJ2-7,TRBD1,NA,TRBV28,CANIRTGGPYEQYF,TGTGCCAACATCCGGACAGGAGGCCCCTACGAGCAGTACTTC
TRBJ2-7,NA,NA,TRBV4-3,CASTQYRETPYEQYF,TGCGCTAGCACCCAATATCGGGAGACTCCCTACGAGCAGTACTTC
TRBJ1-5,NA,NA,TRBV4-2,CANSQNLQSNRPQHF,TGTGCCAACAGCCAAAATTTACAGTCAAATCGGCCCCAGCATTTT
TRBJ2-7,NA,NA,TRBV11-2,CASSFMTDPNYKQYF,TGTGCCAGTAGCTTCATGACAGATCCGAACTACAAGCAGTACTTC
TRBJ1-2,NA,NA,TRBV5-6,CASRLAADPANYGYTF,TGTGCCAGCAGATTGGCTGCCGATCCAGCTAACTATGGCTATACCTTC
TRBJ2-1,NA,NA,TRBV10-3,CVIFSVLTGEQFF,TGTGTCATCTTCTCAGTACTGACTGGTGAGCAATTCTTC
TRBJ2-7,TRBD1,many,TRBV11-3,CASSVGQSYEQYF,TGTGCCAGCAGCGTGGGACAGTCCTACGAGCAGTACTTC
TRBJ2-7,NA,many,TRBV5-5,CASSWEQGYEQYF,TGTGCCAGCAGCTGGGAACAGGGATACGAGCAGTACTTC
TRBJ2-5,TRBD2,NA,TRBV29-1,CSAYTTPRLAGGTQYF,TGCAGCGCCTACACGACTCCGAGACTAGCGGGAGGGACCCAGTACTTC
TRBJ2-7,NA,many,TRBV6-6,CASSSGTATEQYF,TGTGCCAGCAGTTCCGGGACGGCCACCGAGCAGTACTTC